This T cell receptor beta chain appears in the sequencing data of a study of radiotherapy plus CTLA-4 blockade in lung cancer. Broader study findings: Clones derived from tumor TCRs expanded in blood after radiotherapy plus ipilimumab.

On this clone: What it binds is unknown.

The assay was immunoSEQ multiplex PCR, and TCRdb's table has in-frame clones only and misses some. The profile shows about 77,000 clones, roughly 70% of them singletons. The CDR3 is 20 residues long. Germline CDR1 reads SGDLS; CDR2 reads YYNGEE. V lost 3 bases, J lost 1 base, and 16 bases stayed unmatched. This specimen consisted of peripheral blood, obtained from a patient treated with radiotherapy plus ipilimumab. The gene calls are TRBV9 and TRBJ2-6, with 7 bases matching TRBD1. The TCR sequence derives from a human donor with non-small cell lung cancer whose response to radiotherapy plus ipilimumab could not be evaluated. The CDR3 loop is CASSADTGVNGWSGANVLTF. The CDR3 DNA sequence: TGTGCCAGCAGCGCTGATACAGGGGTTAACGGATGGTCTGGGGCCAACGTCCTGACTTTC. The full variable domain, completed using reference TRBV9 and TRBJ2-6, is DSGVTQTPKHLITATGQRVTLRCSPRSGDLSVYWYQQSLDQGLQFLIQYYNGEERAKGNILERFSAQQFPDLHSELNLSSLELGDSALYFCASSADTGVNGWSGANVLTFGAGSRLTVL.